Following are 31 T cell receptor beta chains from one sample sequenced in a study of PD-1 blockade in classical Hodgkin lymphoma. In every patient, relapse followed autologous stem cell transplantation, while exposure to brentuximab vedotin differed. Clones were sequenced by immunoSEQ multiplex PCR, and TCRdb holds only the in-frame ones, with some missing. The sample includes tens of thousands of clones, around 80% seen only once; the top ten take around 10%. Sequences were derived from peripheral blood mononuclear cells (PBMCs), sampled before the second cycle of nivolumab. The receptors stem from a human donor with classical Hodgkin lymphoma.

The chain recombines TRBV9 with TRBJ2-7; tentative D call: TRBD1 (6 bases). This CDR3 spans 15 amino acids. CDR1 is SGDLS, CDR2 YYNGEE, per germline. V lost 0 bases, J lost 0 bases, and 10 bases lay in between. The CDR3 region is CASSVEGDTSYEQYF. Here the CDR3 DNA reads TGTGCCAGCAGCGTAGAGGGGGACACCTCCTACGAGCAGTACTTC.

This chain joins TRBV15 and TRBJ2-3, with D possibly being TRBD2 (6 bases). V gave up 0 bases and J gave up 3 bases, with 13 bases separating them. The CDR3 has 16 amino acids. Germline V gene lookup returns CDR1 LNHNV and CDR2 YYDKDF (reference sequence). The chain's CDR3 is CATSRELGLLTDTQYF. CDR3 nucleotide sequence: TGTGCCACCAGCAGAGAATTGGGACTTCTAACAGATACGCAGTATTTT.

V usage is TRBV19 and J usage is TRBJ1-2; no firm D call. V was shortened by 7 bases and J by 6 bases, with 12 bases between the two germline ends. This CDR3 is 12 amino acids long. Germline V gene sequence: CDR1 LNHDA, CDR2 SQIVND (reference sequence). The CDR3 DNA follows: TGTGCCAGTATAAAAAGGGTTGATGGCTACACCTTC. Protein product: CASIKRVDGYTF.

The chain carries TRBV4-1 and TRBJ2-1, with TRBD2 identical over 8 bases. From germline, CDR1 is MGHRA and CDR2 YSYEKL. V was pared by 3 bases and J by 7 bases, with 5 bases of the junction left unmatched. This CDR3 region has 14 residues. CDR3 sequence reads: CASSHRAGANEQFF. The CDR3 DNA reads TGCGCCAGCAGCCACCGAGCGGGGGCAAATGAGCAGTTCTTC.

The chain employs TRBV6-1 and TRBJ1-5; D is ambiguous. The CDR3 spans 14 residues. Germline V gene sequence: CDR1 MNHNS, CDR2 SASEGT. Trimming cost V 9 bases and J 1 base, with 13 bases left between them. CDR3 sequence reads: CASAEGMSNQPQHF. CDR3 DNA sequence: TGTGCCAGTGCGGAAGGGATGAGCAATCAGCCCCAGCATTTT.

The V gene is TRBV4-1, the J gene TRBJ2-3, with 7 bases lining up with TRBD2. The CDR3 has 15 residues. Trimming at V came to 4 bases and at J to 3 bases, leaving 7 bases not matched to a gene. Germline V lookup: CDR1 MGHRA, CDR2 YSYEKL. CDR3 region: CASSPSGVGTDTQYF. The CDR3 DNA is TGCGCCAGCAGCCCCAGCGGGGTCGGGACAGATACGCAGTATTTT.

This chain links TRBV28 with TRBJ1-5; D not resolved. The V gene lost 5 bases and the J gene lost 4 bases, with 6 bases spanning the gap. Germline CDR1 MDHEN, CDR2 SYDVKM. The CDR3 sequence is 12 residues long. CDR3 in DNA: TGTGCCAGCAGTCCTGGGAATCAGCCCCAGCATTTT. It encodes CASSPGNQPQHF.

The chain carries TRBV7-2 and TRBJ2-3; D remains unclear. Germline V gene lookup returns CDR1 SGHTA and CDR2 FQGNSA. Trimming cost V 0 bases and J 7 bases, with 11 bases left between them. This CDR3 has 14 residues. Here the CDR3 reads CASSLAFAQNTQYF. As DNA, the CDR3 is TGTGCCAGCAGCTTAGCTTTCGCCCAGAATACGCAGTATTTT.

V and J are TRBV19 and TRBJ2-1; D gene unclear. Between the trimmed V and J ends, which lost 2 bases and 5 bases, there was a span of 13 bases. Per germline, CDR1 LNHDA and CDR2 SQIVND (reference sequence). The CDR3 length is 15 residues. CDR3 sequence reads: CASSISIRPNNEQFF. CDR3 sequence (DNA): TGTGCCAGTAGTATAAGCATCCGACCTAACAATGAGCAGTTCTTC.

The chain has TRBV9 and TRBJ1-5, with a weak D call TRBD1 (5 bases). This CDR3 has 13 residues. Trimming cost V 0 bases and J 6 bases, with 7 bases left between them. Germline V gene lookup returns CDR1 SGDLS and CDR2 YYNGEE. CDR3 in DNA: TGTGCCAGCAGCGTAGAGCAGGGTCAGCCCCAGCATTTT. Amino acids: CASSVEQGQPQHF.

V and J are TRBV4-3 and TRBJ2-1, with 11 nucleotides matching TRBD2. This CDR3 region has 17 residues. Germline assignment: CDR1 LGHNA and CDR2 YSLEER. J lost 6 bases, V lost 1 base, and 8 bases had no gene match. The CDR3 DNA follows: TGCGCCAGCAGCCAAGTCCTTAGCGGGGGGGCGGTCAATGAGCAGTTCTTC. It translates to CASSQVLSGGAVNEQFF.

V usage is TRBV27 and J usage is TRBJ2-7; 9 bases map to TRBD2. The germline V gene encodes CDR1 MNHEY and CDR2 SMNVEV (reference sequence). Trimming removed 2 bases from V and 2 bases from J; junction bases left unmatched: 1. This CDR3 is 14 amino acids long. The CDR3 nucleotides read TGTGCCAGCAGTTTAGCGGGGGGGCCCTACGAGCAGTACTTC. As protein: CASSLAGGPYEQYF.

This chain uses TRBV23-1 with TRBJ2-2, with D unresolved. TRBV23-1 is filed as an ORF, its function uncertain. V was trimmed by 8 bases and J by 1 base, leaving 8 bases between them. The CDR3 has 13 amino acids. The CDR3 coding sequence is TGCGCCAGCGTGACACGGAACACCGGGGAGCTGTTTTTT. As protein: CASVTRNTGELFF.

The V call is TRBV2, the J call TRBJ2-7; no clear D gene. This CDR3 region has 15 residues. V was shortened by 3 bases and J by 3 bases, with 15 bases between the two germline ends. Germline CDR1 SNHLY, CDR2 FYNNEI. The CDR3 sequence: CASSEFSWSRYEQYF. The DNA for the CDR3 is TGTGCCAGCAGTGAGTTCTCCTGGAGTCGCTACGAGCAGTACTTC.

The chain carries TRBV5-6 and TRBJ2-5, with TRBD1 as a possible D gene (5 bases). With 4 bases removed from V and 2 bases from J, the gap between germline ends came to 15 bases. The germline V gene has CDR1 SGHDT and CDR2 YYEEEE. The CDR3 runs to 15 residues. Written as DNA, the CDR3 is TGTGCCAGCAGCCCCGGGTGGGGCCTTCAAGAGACCCAGTACTTC. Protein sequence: CASSPGWGLQETQYF. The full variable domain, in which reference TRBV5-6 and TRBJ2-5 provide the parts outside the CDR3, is DAGVTQSPTHLIKTRGQQVTLRCSPKSGHDTVSWYQQALGQGPQFIFQYYEEEERQRGNFPDRFSGHQFPNYSSELNVNALLLGDSALYLCASSPGWGLQETQYFGPGTRLLVL.

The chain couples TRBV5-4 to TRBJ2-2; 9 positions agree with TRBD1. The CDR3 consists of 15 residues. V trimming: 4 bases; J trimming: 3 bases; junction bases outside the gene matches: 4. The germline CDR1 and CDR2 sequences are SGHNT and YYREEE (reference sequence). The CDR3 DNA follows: TGTGCCAGCAGCAGGGACAGGGTGCACACCGGGGAGCTGTTTTTT. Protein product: CASSRDRVHTGELFF.

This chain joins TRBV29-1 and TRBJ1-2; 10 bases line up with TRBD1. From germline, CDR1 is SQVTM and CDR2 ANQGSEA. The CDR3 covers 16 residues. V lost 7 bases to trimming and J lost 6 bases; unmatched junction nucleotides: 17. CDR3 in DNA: TGCAGCGCTTATCCCGGGACAGGGGTTGGGGGCCATGGCTACACCTTC. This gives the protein CSAYPGTGVGGHGYTF.

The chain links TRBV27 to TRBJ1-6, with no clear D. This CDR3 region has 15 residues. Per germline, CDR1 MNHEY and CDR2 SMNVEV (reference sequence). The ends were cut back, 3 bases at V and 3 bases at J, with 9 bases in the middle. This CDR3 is CASSFGRYYNSPLHF. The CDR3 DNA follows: TGTGCCAGCAGTTTTGGACGTTACTATAATTCACCCCTCCACTTT.

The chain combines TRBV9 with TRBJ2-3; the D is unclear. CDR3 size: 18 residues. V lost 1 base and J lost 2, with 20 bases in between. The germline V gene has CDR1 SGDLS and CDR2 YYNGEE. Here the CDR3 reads CASSVTPPLAGFTDTQYF. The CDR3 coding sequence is TGTGCCAGCAGCGTAACCCCACCTTTAGCAGGATTCACAGATACGCAGTATTTT.

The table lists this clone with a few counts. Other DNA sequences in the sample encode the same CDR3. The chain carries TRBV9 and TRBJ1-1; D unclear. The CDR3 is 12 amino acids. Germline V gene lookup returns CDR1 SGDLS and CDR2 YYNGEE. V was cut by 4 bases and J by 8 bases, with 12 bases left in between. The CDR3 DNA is TGTGCCAGCAGCCCTGGCACAGCGGAAGCTTTCTTT. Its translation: CASSPGTAEAFF. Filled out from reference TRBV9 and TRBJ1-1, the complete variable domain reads DSGVTQTPKHLITATGQRVTLRCSPRSGDLSVYWYQQSLDQGLQFLIQYYNGEERAKGNILERFSAQQFPDLHSELNLSSLELGDSALYFCASSPGTAEAFFGQGTRLTVV.

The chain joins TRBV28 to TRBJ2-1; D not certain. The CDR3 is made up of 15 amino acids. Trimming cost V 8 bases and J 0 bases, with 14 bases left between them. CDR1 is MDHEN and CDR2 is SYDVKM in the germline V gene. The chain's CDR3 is CASGISGISYNEQFF. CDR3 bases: TGTGCCAGCGGAATCAGTGGGATCTCCTACAATGAGCAGTTCTTC. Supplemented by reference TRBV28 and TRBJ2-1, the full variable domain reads DVKVTQSSRYLVKRTGEKVFLECVQDMDHENMFWYRQDPGLGLRLIYFSYDVKMKEKGDIPEGYSVSREKKERFSLILESASTNQTSMYLCASGISGISYNEQFFGPGTRLTVL.

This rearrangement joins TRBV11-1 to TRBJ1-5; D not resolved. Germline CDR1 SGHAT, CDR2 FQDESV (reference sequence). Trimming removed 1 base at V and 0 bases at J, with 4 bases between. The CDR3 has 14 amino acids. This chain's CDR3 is CASSLGGSNQPQHF. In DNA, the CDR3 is TGTGCCAGCAGCTTAGGGGGTAGCAATCAGCCCCAGCATTTT.

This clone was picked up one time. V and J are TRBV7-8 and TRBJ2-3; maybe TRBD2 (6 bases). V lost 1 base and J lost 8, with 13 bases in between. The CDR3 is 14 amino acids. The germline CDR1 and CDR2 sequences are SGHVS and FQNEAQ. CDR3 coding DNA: TGTGCCAGCAGCTTAGTGGGGGGAGGAGCTACGCAGTATTTT. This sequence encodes CASSLVGGGATQYF. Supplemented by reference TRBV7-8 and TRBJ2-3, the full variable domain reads GAGVSQSPRYKVAKRGQDVALRCDPISGHVSLFWYQQALGQGPEFLTYFQNEAQLDKSGLPSDRFFAERPEGSVSTLKIQRTQQEDSAVYLCASSLVGGGATQYFGPGTRLTVL.

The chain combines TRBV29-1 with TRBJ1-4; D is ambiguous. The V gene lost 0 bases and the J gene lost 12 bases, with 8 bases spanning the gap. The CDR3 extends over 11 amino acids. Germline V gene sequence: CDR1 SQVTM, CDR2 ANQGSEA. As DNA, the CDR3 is TGCAGCGTTGAAGACCGGGGTCAACTGTTTTTT. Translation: CSVEDRGQLFF.

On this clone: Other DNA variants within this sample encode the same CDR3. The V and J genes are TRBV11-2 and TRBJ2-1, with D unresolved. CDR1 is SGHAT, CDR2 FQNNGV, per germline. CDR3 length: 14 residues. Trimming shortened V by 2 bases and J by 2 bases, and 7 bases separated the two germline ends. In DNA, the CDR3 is TGTGCCAGCAGCTTATCTCCAGCCTACAATGAGCAGTTCTTC. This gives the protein CASSLSPAYNEQFF.

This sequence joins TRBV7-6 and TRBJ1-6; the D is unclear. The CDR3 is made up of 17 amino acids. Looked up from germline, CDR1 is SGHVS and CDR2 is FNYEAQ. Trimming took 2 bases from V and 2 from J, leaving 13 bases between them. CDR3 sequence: CASSLRGLSAYNSPLHF. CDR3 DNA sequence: TGTGCCAGCAGCTTACGGGGTTTGAGCGCCTATAATTCACCCCTCCACTTT.

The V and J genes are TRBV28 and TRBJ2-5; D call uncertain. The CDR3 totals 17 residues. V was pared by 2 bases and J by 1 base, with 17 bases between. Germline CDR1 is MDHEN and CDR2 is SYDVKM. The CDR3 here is CASSLRLWRNLQETQYF. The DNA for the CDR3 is TGTGCCAGCAGTTTAAGACTCTGGCGGAATCTCCAAGAGACCCAGTACTTC. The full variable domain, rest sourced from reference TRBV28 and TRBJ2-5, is DVKVTQSSRYLVKRTGEKVFLECVQDMDHENMFWYRQDPGLGLRLIYFSYDVKMKEKGDIPEGYSVSREKKERFSLILESASTNQTSMYLCASSLRLWRNLQETQYFGPGTRLLVL.

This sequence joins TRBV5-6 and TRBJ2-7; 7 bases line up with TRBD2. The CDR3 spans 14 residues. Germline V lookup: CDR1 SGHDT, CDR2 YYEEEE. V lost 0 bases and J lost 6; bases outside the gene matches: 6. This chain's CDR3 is CASSLVAGVGEQYF. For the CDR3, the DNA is TGTGCCAGCAGCTTGGTCGCGGGGGTTGGCGAGCAGTACTTC.

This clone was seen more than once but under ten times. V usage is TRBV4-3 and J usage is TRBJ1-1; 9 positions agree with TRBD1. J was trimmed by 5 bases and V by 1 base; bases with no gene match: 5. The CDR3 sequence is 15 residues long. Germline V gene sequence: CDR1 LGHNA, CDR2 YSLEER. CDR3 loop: CASSQGATGGTEAFF. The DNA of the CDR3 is TGCGCCAGCAGCCAAGGGGCGACAGGGGGAACTGAAGCTTTCTTT.

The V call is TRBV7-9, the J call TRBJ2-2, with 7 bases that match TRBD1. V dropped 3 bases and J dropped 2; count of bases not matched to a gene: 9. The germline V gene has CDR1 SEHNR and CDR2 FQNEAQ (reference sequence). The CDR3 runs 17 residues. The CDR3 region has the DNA TGTGCCAGCAGCTTTGGGCGACAGGGCACCAACACCGGGGAGCTGTTTTTT. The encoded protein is CASSFGRQGTNTGELFF.

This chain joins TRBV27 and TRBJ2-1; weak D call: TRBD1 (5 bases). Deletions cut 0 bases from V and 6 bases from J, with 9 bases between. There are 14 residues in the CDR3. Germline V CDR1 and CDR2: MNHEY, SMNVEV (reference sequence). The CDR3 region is CASSLSRAGNEQFF. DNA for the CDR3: TGTGCCAGCAGTTTATCCAGGGCAGGCAATGAGCAGTTCTTC.